These 17 T cell receptor beta chains share one sample of origin, sequenced in a study of T-cell memory formation after mild COVID-19. TCRdb ran MiXCR on the 5' RACE reads and lists one entry per CDR3 protein. The sample holds hundreds of thousands of distinct CDR3 sequences, over 13% seen once. The specimen sequenced was PBMCs or a T cell subset sorted from them (not recorded which). These receptors all come from a man between 18 and 35 years old who had mild COVID-19 (a few samples of this study predate the infection). Cell type and time point are not known.

This clonotype was seen a few times. The rearrangement uses TRBV20-1 and TRBJ2-5, with D maybe TRBD2 (6 bases). Germline CDR1 and CDR2: DFQATT and SNEGSKA (reference sequence). The CDR3 extends over 14 amino acids. Between the trimmed V and J ends, which lost 5 bases and 6 bases, there was a span of 19 bases. This chain's CDR3 is CSADTGLASQTQYF. Here the CDR3 DNA reads TGCAGTGCTGATACGGGACTCGCAAGTCAGACCCAGTACTTC.

The J gene is TRBJ1-2, the V gene TRBV4-1; 7 bases line up with TRBD1. Trimming removed 2 bases from V and 1 base from J; junction bases left unmatched: 7. Germline loops: CDR1 MGHRA, CDR2 YSYEKL. This CDR3 is built from 16 residues. The CDR3: CASSQPTGAINYGYTF. The CDR3 coding sequence is TGCGCCAGCAGCCAACCAACAGGGGCTATTAACTATGGCTACACCTTC.

The genes are TRBV2 and TRBJ1-5; 7 positions agree with TRBD1. Germline V gene data show CDR1 as SNHLY and CDR2 as FYNNEI. The V segment lost 7 bases and the J segment 7 bases; nucleotides outside the gene matches: 7. The CDR3 extends over 13 amino acids. In DNA, the CDR3 is TGTGCCAGCACCCAGTCAGGGGGGCAGCCCCAGCATTTT. It encodes CASTQSGGQPQHF.

The rearrangement joins TRBV20-1 to TRBJ1-4, with 10 bases aligning to TRBD1. CDR3 length: 14 amino acids. Germline CDR1 and CDR2: DFQATT and SNEGSKA (reference sequence). The CDR3 loop reads CSWDRGILGEKLFF. The CDR3 bases are TGCAGCTGGGACAGGGGTATTTTGGGTGAAAAACTGTTTTTT.

This rearrangement joins TRBV7-2 to TRBJ2-1; D unresolved. The germline V and J ends were trimmed by 5 bases and 4 bases, with 12 bases remaining between them. The CDR3 consists of 14 residues. Germline CDR1 reads SGHTA; CDR2 reads FQGNSA. The CDR3 sequence is CASSLNRLYNEQFF. DNA for the CDR3: TGTGCCAGCAGCCTTAATAGGCTATACAATGAGCAGTTCTTC.

The gene calls are TRBV11-2 and TRBJ2-1, with 9 bases that match TRBD2. Germline V gives CDR1 SGHAT, CDR2 FQNNGV. This CDR3 is 16 amino acids long. With V trimmed by 6 bases and J by 0 bases, 6 bases remained unmatched. The CDR3 bases are TGTGCCAGCAGGCCCATTAGCGGGGGCTCCTACAATGAGCAGTTCTTC. Translated: CASRPISGGSYNEQFF. The entire variable domain, with the rest obtained from reference TRBV11-2 and TRBJ2-1, is as follows: EAGVAQSPRYKIIEKRQSVAFWCNPISGHATLYWYQQILGQGPKLLIQFQNNGVVDDSQLPKDRFSAERLKGVDSTLKIQPAKLEDSAVYLCASRPISGGSYNEQFFGPGTRLTVL.

This clonotype has more than one count but fewer than ten. The rearrangement joins TRBV27 to TRBJ2-5; D might be TRBD1 (6 bases). V was pared by 5 bases and J by 2 bases, with 12 bases between. CDR3 length: 14 residues. Germline CDR1 is MNHEY and CDR2 is SMNVEV (reference sequence). The CDR3 nucleotides read TGTGCCAGCAGTCCCGAGGGGGTACAAGAGACCCAGTACTTC. As protein: CASSPEGVQETQYF.

This clonotype has only a few counts. The chain employs TRBV18 and TRBJ1-1, with a possible D match to TRBD1 (6 bases). This CDR3 has 15 amino acids. Germline CDR1 KGHSH, CDR2 LQKENI. Trimming shortened V by 3 bases and J by 5 bases, and 16 bases separated the two germline ends. Here the CDR3 DNA reads TGTGCCAGCTCACCCCAGCAGGGGCGCTCGACTGAAGCTTTCTTT. It codes for CASSPQQGRSTEAFF.

This clonotype was observed a few times. This chain uses TRBV7-2 with TRBJ2-7, with D perhaps TRBD2 (5 bases). This CDR3 has 15 amino acids. Germline V gives CDR1 SGHTA, CDR2 FQGNSA. Deletions cut 1 base from V and 2 bases from J, with 12 bases between. CDR3 coding DNA: TGTGCCAGCAGCTTAGGTGGAGGACTTACCTACGAGCAGTACTTC. Encoded protein: CASSLGGGLTYEQYF. Full variable domain (rest looked up from reference TRBV7-2 and TRBJ2-7): GAGVSQSPSNKVTEKGKDVELRCDPISGHTALYWYRQSLGQGLEFLIYFQGNSAPDKSGLPSDRFSAERTGGSVSTLTIQRTQQEDSAVYLCASSLGGGLTYEQYFGPGTRLTVT.

This clonotype was seen at least ten times. A much bigger clone sits one base away, suggesting this may be a read error. The genes are TRBV6-4 and TRBJ2-3, with D possibly matching TRBD2 (5 bases). The germline V gene encodes CDR1 MRHNA and CDR2 SNTAGT. Deletions cut 4 bases from V and 0 bases from J, with 5 bases between. The CDR3 covers 13 residues. The CDR3 spells CASSAGSTDTQYF. CDR3 nucleotides: TGTGCCAGCAGTGCGGGGAGCACAGATACGCAGTATTTT.

The chain combines TRBV12-3 or TRBV12-4 with TRBJ2-3; D is perhaps TRBD1 (5 bases). CDR3 length equals 11 residues. Trimming removed 8 bases from V and 8 bases from J, with 11 bases in between. The CDR3, as DNA: TGTGCCAGCGGACGTAGGGGTACGCAGTATTTT. Translation gives CASGRRGTQYF.

In this sample, this clonotype turned up many times. The CDR3 loop reads CASSHGTADTNYGYTF. DNA for the CDR3: TGCGCCAGCAGCCACGGGACAGCGGATACTAACTATGGCTACACCTTC. The chain combines TRBV4-1 with TRBJ1-2; 7 bases align to TRBD1. Germline V gene lookup returns CDR1 MGHRA and CDR2 YSYEKL. This CDR3 comprises 16 residues. V gave up 3 bases and J gave up 0 bases; unmatched junction bases: 7.

V usage is TRBV7-2 and J usage is TRBJ2-3; 10 nucleotides align to TRBD1. The CDR3 has 18 amino acids. J lost 2 bases, V lost 2 bases, and 10 bases had no gene match. CDR1 and CDR2 (germline): SGHTA, FQGNSA. Here the CDR3 reads CASSLRFSGQGNTDTQYF. The CDR3 bases are TGTGCCAGCAGCTTACGCTTCTCGGGACAGGGGAACACAGATACGCAGTATTTT.

In nucleotides, the CDR3 is TGTGCCAGCAGCCAAGGTGGGGACGGGGGCCAGCCCCAGCATTTT. Its translation is CASSQGGDGGQPQHF. This chain uses TRBV4-2 with TRBJ1-5, with D possibly being TRBD1 (6 bases). Germline V gene lookup returns CDR1 LGHNA and CDR2 YNFKEQ. Trimming left V 1 base short and J 7 bases short, with 14 bases between. The CDR3 spans 15 residues.

This chain links TRBV5-1 with TRBJ2-3, with no clear D. This CDR3 comprises 14 residues. Trimming removed 4 bases from V and 0 bases from J, with 9 bases in between. CDR1 SGHRS and CDR2 YFSETQ come from the germline V gene. CDR3 in amino acids: CASSQPSSTDTQYF. CDR3 nucleotides: TGCGCCAGCAGCCAGCCTTCTAGCACAGATACGCAGTATTTT.

The chain couples TRBV5-5 to TRBJ2-7; 7 nucleotides align to TRBD1. CDR1 SGHKS and CDR2 YYEKEE come from the germline V gene (reference sequence). V dropped 4 bases and J dropped 4; count of bases not matched to a gene: 11. This CDR3 has 15 residues. CDR3 protein: CASSPAGTAPYEQYF. CDR3 DNA sequence: TGTGCCAGCAGCCCGGCCGGGACAGCCCCTTACGAGCAGTACTTC.

Ten or more counts support this clonotype. This rearrangement joins TRBV7-2 to TRBJ2-3, with D unclear. V dropped 1 base and J dropped 6 bases, with 5 bases sitting between them. In germline, CDR1 is SGHTA, CDR2 FQGNSA. The CDR3 spans 12 residues. In DNA, the CDR3 is TGTGCCAGCAGCTTAGACGGGGATACGCAGTATTTT. This codes for CASSLDGDTQYF.